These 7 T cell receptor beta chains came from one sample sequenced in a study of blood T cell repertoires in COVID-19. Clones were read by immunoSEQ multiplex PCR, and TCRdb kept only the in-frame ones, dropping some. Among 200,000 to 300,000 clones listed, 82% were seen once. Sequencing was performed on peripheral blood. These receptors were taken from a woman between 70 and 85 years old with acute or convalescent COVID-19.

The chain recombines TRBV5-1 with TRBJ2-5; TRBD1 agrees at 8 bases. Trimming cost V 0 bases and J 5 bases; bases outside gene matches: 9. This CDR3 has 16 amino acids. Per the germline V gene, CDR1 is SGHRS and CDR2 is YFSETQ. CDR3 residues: CASSLAGAGGLETQYF. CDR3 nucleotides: TGCGCCAGCAGCTTGGCCGGGGCAGGGGGCTTGGAGACCCAGTACTTC.

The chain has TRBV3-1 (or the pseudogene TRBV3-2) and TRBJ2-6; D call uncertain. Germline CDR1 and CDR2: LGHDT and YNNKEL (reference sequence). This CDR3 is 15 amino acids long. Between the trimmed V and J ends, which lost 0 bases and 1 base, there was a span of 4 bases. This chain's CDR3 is CASSQDPSGANVLTF. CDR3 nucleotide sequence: TGTGCCAGCAGCCAAGATCCTTCTGGGGCCAACGTCCTGACTTTC.

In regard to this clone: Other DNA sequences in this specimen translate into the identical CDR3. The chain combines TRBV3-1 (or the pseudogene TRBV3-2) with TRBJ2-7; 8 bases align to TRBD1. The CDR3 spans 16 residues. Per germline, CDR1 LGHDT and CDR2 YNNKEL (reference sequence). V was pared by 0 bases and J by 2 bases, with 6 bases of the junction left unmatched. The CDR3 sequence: CASSQEGQGPPYEQYF. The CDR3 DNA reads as TGTGCCAGCAGCCAAGAAGGACAGGGCCCCCCCTACGAGCAGTACTTC.

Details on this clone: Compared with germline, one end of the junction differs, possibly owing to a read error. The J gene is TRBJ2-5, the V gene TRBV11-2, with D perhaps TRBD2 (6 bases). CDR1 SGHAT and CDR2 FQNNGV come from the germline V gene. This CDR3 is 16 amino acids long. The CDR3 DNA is TGTGCCAGCAGCCTAGAGGCGGGCCACAGCGGGGAGACCCAGTACTTC. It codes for CASSLEAGHSGETQYF. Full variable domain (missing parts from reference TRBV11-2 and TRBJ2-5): EAGVAQSPRYKIIEKRQSVAFWCNPISGHATLYWYQQILGQGPKLLIQFQNNGVVDDSQLPKDRFSAERLKGVDSTLKIQPAKLEDSAVYLCASSLEAGHSGETQYFGPGTRLLVL.

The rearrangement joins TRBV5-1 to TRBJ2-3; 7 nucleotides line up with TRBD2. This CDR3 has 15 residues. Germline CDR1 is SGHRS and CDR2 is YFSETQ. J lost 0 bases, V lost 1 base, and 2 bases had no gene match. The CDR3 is CASSLSGASTDTQYF. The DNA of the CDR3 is TGCGCCAGCAGCTTGAGCGGGGCTAGCACAGATACGCAGTATTTT.

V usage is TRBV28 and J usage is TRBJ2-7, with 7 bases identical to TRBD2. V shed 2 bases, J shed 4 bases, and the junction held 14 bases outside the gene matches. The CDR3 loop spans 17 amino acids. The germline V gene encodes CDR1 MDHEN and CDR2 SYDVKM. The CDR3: CASSLPRGRGQKYEQYF. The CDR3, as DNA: TGTGCCAGCAGTTTACCCCGGGGGAGGGGCCAAAAGTACGAGCAGTACTTC.

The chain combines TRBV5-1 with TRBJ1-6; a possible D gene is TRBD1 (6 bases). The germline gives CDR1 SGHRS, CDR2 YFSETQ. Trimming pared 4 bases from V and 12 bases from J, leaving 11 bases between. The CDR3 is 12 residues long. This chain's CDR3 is CASSPDRIPLHF. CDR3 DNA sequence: TGCGCCAGCAGCCCTGACAGGATACCCCTCCACTTT.